This T cell receptor (beta chain) was identified during a study of cytomegalovirus exposure and HLA in healthy donors. Study results and caveats: Some V segments, including TRBV6-2 and TRBV6-3, were excluded as indistinguishable. Most TCR sequences were uncommon, yet certain public TCRs appeared in many donors. Earlier analysis found most TCR beta V segments productive about 87% or about 30% of the time.

At the time of sampling, donors were nominally healthy, though unrecorded immune exposures were likely. The PCR made use of 60 Vbeta and 13 Jbeta primers. Assay used: immunoSEQ multiplex PCR; TCRdb lists only in-frame clones, some missing. The data hold 92,000 or so clones, with more than 55% observed a single time. On this clone: As yet, its antigen is unknown. The junction shows a germline mismatch at one end, possibly a read error.

The CDR3 covers 16 residues. Germline V gives CDR1 SEHNR, CDR2 FQNEAQ (reference sequence). This receptor was obtained from a woman aged 50 to 60 in good health and CMV-seropositive. The sequenced sample was PBMCs. The chain joins TRBV7-9 to TRBJ2-3; the match to TRBD2 covers 13 bases. The CDR3 DNA reads as TGTTCCAGCAGCTCCGGGACTAGCGGGGGCACAGATACGCAGTATTTT. Its translation is CSSSSGTSGGTDTQYF.